A selection of T cell receptor beta chains follows, all from one sample in a study of PD-1 blockade in mismatch repair-deficient tumors. Only in-frame clones appear in the TCRdb table, and some are missing; sequencing was by immunoSEQ multiplex PCR. The sample yields around 100,000 clones, 82% seen once. Source: peripheral blood, taken approximately 36 weeks after starting pembrolizumab. Receptors were obtained from an adult with mismatch repair-deficient cancer. Both conserved end residues are part of each CDR3. Each record gives: D gene, clone size, CDR3 length, J gene, V gene, CDR3 protein, CDR3 DNA. A D gene is named only where the DNA matches it firmly. Expanded clones are given a class, and other clones once, few, many or no size at all.

d_gene: -
abundance: few
len: 11
j_gene: TRBJ1-1
v_gene: TRBV11-3
CDR3aa: CASSSSLEAFF
CDR3nt: TGTGCCAGCAGCTCCTCATTGGAAGCTTTCTTT

d_gene: TRBD2
abundance: -
len: 15
j_gene: TRBJ2-3
v_gene: TRBV6-5
CDR3aa: CASSTLAGGPDTQYF
CDR3nt: TGTGCCAGCAGCACCTTAGCGGGAGGACCAGATACGCAGTATTTT

d_gene: -
abundance: few
len: 14
j_gene: TRBJ1-4
v_gene: TRBV30
CDR3aa: CAWSGGRPNEKLFF
CDR3nt: TGTGCCTGGAGTGGGGGGCGCCCTAATGAAAAACTGTTTTTT

d_gene: TRBD2
abundance: few
len: 12
j_gene: TRBJ2-7
v_gene: TRBV28
CDR3aa: CASSTSGYEQYF
CDR3nt: TGTGCCAGCAGTACTAGCGGATACGAGCAGTACTTC

d_gene: -
abundance: -
len: 18
j_gene: TRBJ2-1
v_gene: TRBV19
CDR3aa: CASSVRGWETFSYNEQFF
CDR3nt: TGTGCCAGTAGTGTAAGGGGGTGGGAGACATTCTCCTACAATGAGCAGTTCTTC

d_gene: -
abundance: -
len: 15
j_gene: TRBJ1-3
v_gene: TRBV6-5
CDR3aa: CASSYSYTFGNTIYF
CDR3nt: TGTGCCAGCAGTTACTCGTATACCTTTGGAAACACCATATATTTT

d_gene: -
abundance: -
len: 16
j_gene: TRBJ1-5
v_gene: TRBV6-6
CDR3aa: CASSNGGTRSHQPQHF
CDR3nt: TGTGCCAGCAGTAATGGAGGGACAAGGTCCCATCAGCCCCAGCATTTT

d_gene: TRBD1
abundance: -
len: 14
j_gene: TRBJ2-7
v_gene: TRBV6-6
CDR3aa: CASRQDRSRDEQYF
CDR3nt: TGTGCCAGCAGACAGGACAGGAGTCGGGACGAGCAGTACTTC

d_gene: -
abundance: -
len: 14
j_gene: TRBJ2-7
v_gene: TRBV28
CDR3aa: CASSQTRDGYEQYF
CDR3nt: TGTGCCAGCAGTCAAACTCGGGACGGCTACGAGCAGTACTTC

d_gene: -
abundance: -
len: 15
j_gene: TRBJ2-4
v_gene: TRBV7-2
CDR3aa: CASSLALTKGNIQYF
CDR3nt: TGTGCCAGCAGCTTAGCTTTGACAAAGGGAAACATTCAGTACTTC

d_gene: -
abundance: few
len: 15
j_gene: TRBJ1-1
v_gene: TRBV27
CDR3aa: CASSLRGVSLTEAFF
CDR3nt: TGTGCCAGCAGTTTAAGGGGGGTCTCTCTCACTGAAGCTTTCTTT

d_gene: TRBD1
abundance: -
len: 13
j_gene: TRBJ2-7
v_gene: TRBV11-2
CDR3aa: CASGRTGPYEQYF
CDR3nt: TGTGCCAGCGGAAGGACAGGGCCCTACGAGCAGTACTTC

d_gene: -
abundance: few
len: 15
j_gene: TRBJ2-2
v_gene: TRBV7-6
CDR3aa: CASSPPGMGTGELFF
CDR3nt: TGTGCCAGCAGCCCCCCCGGGATGGGCACCGGGGAGCTGTTTTTT

d_gene: -
abundance: -
len: 16
j_gene: TRBJ2-3
v_gene: TRBV27
CDR3aa: CASSFRTDYSTDTQYF
CDR3nt: TGTGCCAGCAGTTTTAGAACAGACTATAGCACAGATACGCAGTATTTT

d_gene: -
abundance: -
len: 16
j_gene: TRBJ1-1
v_gene: TRBV6-5
CDR3aa: CASSFLGVRANTEAFF
CDR3nt: TGTGCCAGCAGTTTCCTGGGGGTCAGGGCCAACACTGAAGCTTTCTTT

d_gene: -
abundance: -
len: 14
j_gene: TRBJ2-7
v_gene: TRBV11-2
CDR3aa: CASSLGQPTYEQYF
CDR3nt: TGTGCCAGCAGCTTAGGCCAGCCCACCTACGAGCAGTACTTC

d_gene: -
abundance: few
len: 12
j_gene: TRBJ2-7
v_gene: TRBV5-4
CDR3aa: CASSSRLGEQYF
CDR3nt: TGTGCCAGCAGCTCGAGACTCGGCGAGCAGTACTTC

d_gene: TRBD2
abundance: -
len: 18
j_gene: TRBJ2-6
v_gene: TRBV5-4
CDR3aa: CASSVGLAGGSGANVLTF
CDR3nt: TGTGCCAGCAGCGTGGGACTAGCGGGAGGCTCTGGGGCCAACGTCCTGACTTTC

d_gene: -
abundance: once
len: 15
j_gene: TRBJ1-3
v_gene: TRBV9
CDR3aa: CASSPGGGAGNTIYF
CDR3nt: TGTGCCAGCAGCCCCGGTGGGGGGGCTGGAAACACCATATATTTT

d_gene: -
abundance: once
len: 14
j_gene: TRBJ1-5
v_gene: TRBV28
CDR3aa: CASSYRDTHQPQHF
CDR3nt: TGTGCCAGCAGTTACCGGGACACTCATCAGCCCCAGCATTTT

d_gene: TRBD2
abundance: -
len: 17
j_gene: TRBJ2-1
v_gene: TRBV7-3
CDR3aa: CASSLSRGGLADNEQFF
CDR3nt: TGTGCCAGCAGCTTGTCAAGAGGGGGACTAGCGGACAATGAGCAGTTCTTC

d_gene: -
abundance: -
len: 13
j_gene: TRBJ1-1
v_gene: TRBV5-1
CDR3aa: CASSPTRNTEAFF
CDR3nt: TGCGCCAGCAGCCCTACACGGAACACTGAAGCTTTCTTT

d_gene: -
abundance: -
len: 16
j_gene: TRBJ2-6
v_gene: TRBV2
CDR3aa: CASRPDFNSGANVLTF
CDR3nt: TGTGCCAGCAGGCCAGATTTTAACTCTGGGGCCAACGTCCTGACTTTC

d_gene: TRBD2
abundance: once
len: 15
j_gene: TRBJ2-7
v_gene: TRBV10-3
CDR3aa: CAISVSREHSYEQYF
CDR3nt: TGTGCCATCAGTGTCTCGCGGGAGCATTCCTACGAGCAGTACTTC

d_gene: TRBD2
abundance: -
len: 15
j_gene: TRBJ2-3
v_gene: TRBV6-4
CDR3aa: CASKNQAGVTDTQYF
CDR3nt: TGTGCCAGCAAAAACCAAGCGGGAGTGACAGATACGCAGTATTTT

d_gene: -
abundance: once
len: 14
j_gene: TRBJ1-1
v_gene: TRBV29-1
CDR3aa: CSVISLDPDTEAFF
CDR3nt: TGCAGCGTCATTTCTTTGGACCCGGACACTGAAGCTTTCTTT

d_gene: -
abundance: once
len: 13
j_gene: TRBJ1-2
v_gene: TRBV5-1
CDR3aa: CASTMDIGYGYTF
CDR3nt: TGCGCCAGCACCATGGACATAGGCTATGGCTACACCTTC

d_gene: TRBD2
abundance: -
len: 15
j_gene: TRBJ2-5
v_gene: TRBV29-1
CDR3aa: CSVTGLAGVQETQYF
CDR3nt: TGCAGCGTGACGGGACTAGCGGGAGTTCAAGAGACCCAGTACTTC

d_gene: TRBD2
abundance: -
len: 16
j_gene: TRBJ2-7
v_gene: TRBV4-1
CDR3aa: CASSQEGLAHSYEQYF
CDR3nt: TGCGCCAGCAGCCAAGAGGGACTAGCGCACTCCTACGAGCAGTACTTC

d_gene: -
abundance: -
len: 14
j_gene: TRBJ1-1
v_gene: TRBV2
CDR3aa: CASSEAGVGTEAFF
CDR3nt: TGTGCCAGCAGTGAAGCCGGGGTGGGCACTGAAGCTTTCTTT

d_gene: TRBD2
abundance: -
len: 13
j_gene: TRBJ2-7
v_gene: TRBV6-5
CDR3aa: CASNPLAGDEQYF
CDR3nt: TGTGCCAGCAACCCTTTAGCGGGAGACGAGCAGTACTTC

d_gene: -
abundance: -
len: 13
j_gene: TRBJ2-1
v_gene: TRBV5-1
CDR3aa: CASSLAATDEQFF
CDR3nt: TGCGCCAGCAGCTTGGCCGCCACGGATGAGCAGTTCTTC

d_gene: -
abundance: -
len: 13
j_gene: TRBJ1-5
v_gene: TRBV27
CDR3aa: CASSPNSNQPQHF
CDR3nt: TGTGCCAGCAGTCCGAATAGCAATCAGCCCCAGCATTTT

d_gene: -
abundance: few
len: 15
j_gene: TRBJ1-3
v_gene: TRBV7-7
CDR3aa: CASSLDGGSGNTIYF
CDR3nt: TGTGCTAGCAGCTTAGACGGAGGCTCTGGAAACACCATATATTTT

d_gene: TRBD2
abundance: -
len: 15
j_gene: TRBJ2-1
v_gene: TRBV5-1
CDR3aa: CASSLSGSPYNEQFF
CDR3nt: TGCGCCAGCAGTCTTAGCGGGAGCCCTTACAATGAGCAGTTCTTC

d_gene: -
abundance: few
len: 15
j_gene: TRBJ1-5
v_gene: TRBV7-6
CDR3aa: CASSLASGRLQPQHF
CDR3nt: TGTGCCAGCAGCTTAGCCTCGGGGCGCCTTCAGCCCCAGCATTTT

d_gene: TRBD1
abundance: -
len: 14
j_gene: TRBJ1-1
v_gene: TRBV13
CDR3aa: CASRTPSGTGEAFF
CDR3nt: TGTGCCAGCAGAACTCCTTCGGGGACAGGAGAAGCTTTCTTT

d_gene: TRBD1
abundance: -
len: 16
j_gene: TRBJ2-3
v_gene: TRBV9
CDR3aa: CASSVVWQGARDTQYF
CDR3nt: TGTGCCAGCAGCGTAGTATGGCAGGGGGCGCGAGATACGCAGTATTTT

d_gene: -
abundance: once
len: 14
j_gene: TRBJ1-2
v_gene: TRBV28
CDR3aa: CASSFRARYYGYTF
CDR3nt: TGTGCCAGCAGTTTTCGGGCACGCTACTATGGCTACACCTTC

d_gene: TRBD1
abundance: -
len: 13
j_gene: TRBJ2-7
v_gene: TRBV7-9
CDR3aa: CASSSDRVYEQYF
CDR3nt: TGTGCCAGCAGCTCGGACAGGGTCTACGAGCAGTACTTC

d_gene: -
abundance: -
len: 12
j_gene: TRBJ2-1
v_gene: TRBV5-1
CDR3aa: CASRPGDNEQFF
CDR3nt: TGCGCCAGCAGGCCGGGGGACAATGAGCAGTTCTTC

d_gene: -
abundance: once
len: 15
j_gene: TRBJ2-2
v_gene: TRBV9
CDR3aa: CASSKQDLDTGELFF
CDR3nt: TGTGCCAGCAGCAAACAGGACTTAGACACCGGGGAGCTGTTTTTT